The clone carrying this T cell receptor (beta chain) was seen many times. Its antigen is not known. This sample is drawn from a study of CD8 T cells in ankylosing spondylitis. Germline V gene sequence: CDR1 MNHEY, CDR2 SVGAGI. V was clipped by 2 bases and J by 5 bases; unmatched bases: 3. This CDR3 has 15 residues. Scientists made TCR beta libraries using quantitative 5'-RACE with molecular barcodes. TCRdb reanalysed the 5' RACE reads using MiXCR and keeps one entry per CDR3 protein. The table has 240,000 or so distinct CDR3 sequences, around 9.2% seen once; the top ten hold 6.8%. Overall study findings and caveats: Disease-linked clones were reportedly significantly enriched in matched ankylosing spondylitis synovial fluid. Typical of ankylosing spondylitis blood, it appeared, was a TCR beta motif of under 10 highly homologous variants. Several of the motif variants were reported before in synovial fluid and blood from reactive arthritis.

This rearrangement joins TRBV6-5 to TRBJ2-5; TRBD2 agrees at 12 bases. This receptor was taken from a male donor with ankylosing spondylitis or in good health (not recorded which). Sequencing used blood, either unsorted or a sorted T cell fraction (not recorded which). The CDR3 loop reads CASSYALAGGETQYF. CDR3 bases: TGTGCCAGCAGTTACGCACTAGCGGGGGGTGAGACCCAGTACTTC.